This T cell receptor (beta chain) originates from a study of cytomegalovirus exposure and HLA in healthy donors. Use of 60 Vbeta and 13 Jbeta primers characterized the PCR. Profiling relied on immunoSEQ multiplex PCR, and the TCRdb table lists in-frame clones only, not all of them. The data hold 120,000 or so clones, with about 80% observed a single time. The germline V gene has CDR1 SGHKS and CDR2 YYEKEE (reference sequence). This CDR3 region has 16 residues. V lost 4 bases, J lost 1 base, and 17 bases lay in between. This clone came up a few times. The antigen remains unidentified. Study conclusions and caveats: In an earlier analysis, in some 500 donors, most V segments appeared productive either ~90% or ~30% of the time.

Material: PBMCs. The V and J genes are TRBV5-5 and TRBJ1-1; D gene ambiguous. The sequence came from a man aged 25 to 40 in good health and CMV-seronegative. CDR3 loop: CASSRQVDRSNTEAFF. In nucleotides, the CDR3 is TGTGCCAGCAGCCGGCAGGTGGATCGTTCGAACACTGAAGCTTTCTTT. The entire variable domain, with the rest obtained from reference TRBV5-5 and TRBJ1-1, is as follows: DAGVTQSPTHLIKTRGQQVTLRCSPISGHKSVSWYQQVLGQGPQFIFQYYEKEERGRGNFPDRFSARQFPNYSSELNVNALLLGDSALYLCASSRQVDRSNTEAFFGQGTRLTVV.